Listed here are 7 T cell receptor beta chains from one sample, sequenced in a study of molecular identifiers for immune sequencing clone quantification. MiXCR, applied by TCRdb to the PCR reads, yields one record per CDR3 protein. The table lists some 65,000 distinct CDR3 sequences, about 18% of them singletons, with roughly 1.4% in the top ten. The source material was naive CD8+ T cells from blood, with Jurkat cell RNA spiked in. The subset here: FACS-sorted CD8+CD4-CCR7+CD45RA+ naive T cells. The receptors were sampled from a human donor in good health. Some libraries in this study had Jurkat cell RNA spiked in.

Remarks on this clonotype: Just one base apart from a much larger clone, this may be a read error. V gene TRBV3-1 combines with J gene TRBJ2-5; D ambiguous. There are 14 residues in the CDR3. The germline V gene encodes CDR1 LGHDT and CDR2 YNNKEL (reference sequence). As DNA, the CDR3 is TGTGCCAGCAGCCAAGGGGCCTACCATGAGACCCAGTACTTC. As protein: CASSQGAYHETQYF.

Many counts were recorded for this clonotype. J is TRBJ1-1 and V is TRBV30; D is perhaps TRBD1 (6 bases). The length of the CDR3 is 14 residues. Germline-derived CDR1 and CDR2 are GTSNPN and SVGIG (reference sequence). Trimming removed 4 bases from V and 4 bases from J, with 16 bases in between. CDR3 protein: CAWKLGAGGTEAFF. CDR3 nucleotide sequence: TGTGCCTGGAAATTGGGGGCGGGGGGCACTGAAGCTTTCTTT.

With regard to this clonotype: The germline gene is not matched at one end of the junction; a read error may be the cause. This chain links TRBV3-1 with TRBJ1-4, with D unclear. This CDR3 has 14 residues. CDR1 and CDR2 (germline): LGHDT, YNNKEL (reference sequence). CDR3 nucleotide sequence: TGTGCCAGAAGCCAAGGTTTGAACGGTGAAAAACTGTTTTTT. Translating it yields CARSQGLNGEKLFF. Full variable domain (missing parts from reference TRBV3-1 and TRBJ1-4): DTAVSQTPKYLVTQMGNDKSIKCEQNLGHDTMYWYKQDSKKFLKIMFSYNNKELIINETVPNRFSPKSPDKAHLNLHINSLELGDSAVYFCARSQGLNGEKLFFGSGTQLSVL.

The V call is TRBV5-8, the J call TRBJ1-5, with 8 bases that match TRBD1. V shed 1 base, J shed 4 bases, and the junction held 1 base outside the gene matches. The CDR3 has 14 residues. Germline V gene data show CDR1 as SGHTS and CDR2 as YDEGEE. CDR3 sequence (DNA): TGTGCCAGCAGCTTGCGGACAGGGAATCAGCCCCAGCATTTT. It codes for CASSLRTGNQPQHF.

This clonotype showed up many times. The gene calls are TRBV20-1 and TRBJ1-5; D remains ambiguous. Germline V lookup: CDR1 DFQATT, CDR2 SNEGSKA (reference sequence). Trimming left V 0 bases short and J 7 bases short, with 16 bases between. This CDR3 contains 15 residues. CDR3 coding DNA: TGCAGTGCTAGAGATGTGGGCCTAGGCGGCCAGCCCCAGCATTTT. It codes for CSARDVGLGGQPQHF.

This clonotype has ten or more counts. The V gene is TRBV20-1, the J gene TRBJ2-3, with D possibly TRBD2 on 5 matching bases. The CDR3 is 17 residues long. The V end lost 1 base, the J end lost 1 base, and 18 bases lay between the germline ends. Germline loops: CDR1 DFQATT, CDR2 SNEGSKA (reference sequence). The CDR3 is CSARGLAGGRGTDTQYF. CDR3 nucleotides: TGCAGTGCTAGAGGACTTGCAGGTGGGAGAGGCACAGATACGCAGTATTTT.

The V gene is TRBV7-6, the J gene TRBJ2-1; perhaps TRBD2 as D (5 bases). Between the trimmed V and J ends, which lost 4 bases and 4 bases, there was a span of 14 bases. The germline gives CDR1 SGHVS, CDR2 FNYEAQ. This CDR3 has 15 amino acids. CDR3 amino acids: CASSWEREAYNEQFF. As DNA, the CDR3 is TGTGCCAGCAGCTGGGAGAGGGAAGCATACAATGAGCAGTTCTTC.